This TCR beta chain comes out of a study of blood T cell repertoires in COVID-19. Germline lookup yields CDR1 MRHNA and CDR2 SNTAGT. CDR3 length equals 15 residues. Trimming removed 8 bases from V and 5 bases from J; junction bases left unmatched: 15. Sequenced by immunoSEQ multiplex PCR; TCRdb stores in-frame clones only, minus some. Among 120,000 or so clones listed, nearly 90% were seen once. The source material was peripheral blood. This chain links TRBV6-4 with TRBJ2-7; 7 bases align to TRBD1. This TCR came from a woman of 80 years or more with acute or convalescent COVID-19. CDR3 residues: CASPGATGDFNEQYF. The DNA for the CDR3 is TGTGCCAGCCCTGGAGCCACAGGGGATTTCAACGAGCAGTACTTC.